This is a list of T cell receptor beta chains from one sample in a study of T cell changes during pregnancy in multiple sclerosis. Measured with immunoSEQ multiplex PCR; TCRdb has only the in-frame clones, and not every one. This sample has around 100,000 clones, with 92% found just once. The input for sequencing was peripheral blood, taken after pregnancy. These receptors all stem from a female donor with multiple sclerosis, enrolled in a pregnancy study. The CDR3 runs from the conserved cysteine through the conserved F or W. D genes are given only for firm matches. Expanded clones get a size class; other rows say once, few or many, or leave the size out.

clone_size: -; j_call: TRBJ1-5; v_call: TRBV6-5; d_call: -; cdr3_nt: TGTGCCAGCAGCCGTACCGGGGGCAATCAGCCCCAGCATTTT; cdr3_aa: CASSRTGGNQPQHF
clone_size: -; j_call: TRBJ1-3; v_call: TRBV19; d_call: TRBD1; cdr3_nt: TGTGCCAGTAGGATGCAGGGGGCGATCTCTGGAAACACCATATATTTT; cdr3_aa: CASRMQGAISGNTIYF
clone_size: -; j_call: TRBJ2-7; v_call: TRBV9; d_call: -; cdr3_nt: TGTGCCAGCAGCCCTGACCGGGAGTCGAGGGAGCAGTACTTC; cdr3_aa: CASSPDRESREQYF
clone_size: -; j_call: TRBJ1-1; v_call: TRBV5-1; d_call: -; cdr3_nt: TGCGCCAGCAGCCCGGGCGGCAGGGTGAACACTGAAGCTTTCTTT; cdr3_aa: CASSPGGRVNTEAFF
clone_size: -; j_call: TRBJ2-7; v_call: TRBV2; d_call: TRBD2; cdr3_nt: TGTGCCAGCAGTGAAGGGGGACTAGCGGGCCTCTCCTACGAGCAGTACTTC; cdr3_aa: CASSEGGLAGLSYEQYF
clone_size: -; j_call: TRBJ2-2; v_call: TRBV6-6; d_call: TRBD2; cdr3_nt: TGTGCCAGCACCACGGGGGGAGCGAACACCGGGGAGCTGTTTTTT; cdr3_aa: CASTTGGANTGELFF
clone_size: -; j_call: TRBJ1-6; v_call: TRBV2; d_call: TRBD1; cdr3_nt: TGTGCCAGCAGTGAGCCCGGGACAGCTAATTCACCCCTCCACTTT; cdr3_aa: CASSEPGTANSPLHF
clone_size: -; j_call: TRBJ2-7; v_call: TRBV7-6; d_call: TRBD1; cdr3_nt: TGTGCCAGCAGCCCGACGGACAGGGCGTTGTACGAGCAGTACTTC; cdr3_aa: CASSPTDRALYEQYF
clone_size: -; j_call: TRBJ2-1; v_call: TRBV29-1; d_call: -; cdr3_nt: TGCAGCGTTGCTGCTCGAGATGAGCAGTTCTTC; cdr3_aa: CSVAARDEQFF
clone_size: -; j_call: TRBJ2-5; v_call: TRBV5-1; d_call: TRBD2; cdr3_nt: TGCGCCAGCAGGGGTAGCGGGGCCTGGAAGGAGACCCAGTACTTC; cdr3_aa: CASRGSGAWKETQYF
clone_size: once; j_call: TRBJ1-1; v_call: TRBV30; d_call: -; cdr3_nt: TGTGCCTGGAGTGTACACCGGGTGAACACTGAAGCTTTCTTT; cdr3_aa: CAWSVHRVNTEAFF
clone_size: -; j_call: TRBJ1-3; v_call: TRBV7-8; d_call: -; cdr3_nt: TGTGCCAGCAGCTCCCGGACTATTAGCTCTGGAAACACCATATATTTT; cdr3_aa: CASSSRTISSGNTIYF
clone_size: -; j_call: TRBJ1-2; v_call: TRBV13; d_call: TRBD1; cdr3_nt: TGTGCCAGCAGCTTAGGTATACCGGGACAGGGGGTTGGCTACACCTTC; cdr3_aa: CASSLGIPGQGVGYTF
clone_size: -; j_call: TRBJ2-1; v_call: TRBV4-1; d_call: TRBD2; cdr3_nt: TGCGCCAGCAGCCGTGCGACTAGCGGGAGGGCGTACAATGAGCAGTTCTTC; cdr3_aa: CASSRATSGRAYNEQFF
clone_size: -; j_call: TRBJ1-2; v_call: TRBV7-8; d_call: TRBD1; cdr3_nt: TGTGCCAGCAGCCCCGGGACAGACTTATATGGCTACACCTTC; cdr3_aa: CASSPGTDLYGYTF
clone_size: -; j_call: TRBJ1-3; v_call: TRBV19; d_call: TRBD1; cdr3_nt: TGTGCCAGTACCCAGGGGGGACGGCTAAGCTCTGGAAACACCATATATTTT; cdr3_aa: CASTQGGRLSSGNTIYF
clone_size: -; j_call: TRBJ2-6; v_call: TRBV5-1; d_call: TRBD2; cdr3_nt: TGCGCCAGCAGCTTCGATCCTAGCGGGAGGAGCTCTGGGGCCAACGTCCTGACTTTC; cdr3_aa: CASSFDPSGRSSGANVLTF
clone_size: -; j_call: TRBJ2-6; v_call: TRBV2; d_call: -; cdr3_nt: TGTGCCAGCAGCCCTGACAGAGGCGGGGCCAACGTCCTGACTTTC; cdr3_aa: CASSPDRGGANVLTF
clone_size: -; j_call: TRBJ1-6; v_call: TRBV30; d_call: TRBD1; cdr3_nt: TGTGCCTGGAGTGTGGGACAGCTTAATTCACCCCTCCACTTT; cdr3_aa: CAWSVGQLNSPLHF
clone_size: -; j_call: TRBJ1-3; v_call: TRBV10-3; d_call: TRBD1; cdr3_nt: TGTGCCATCAGTGAGGCGACAGGGGACTCTGGAAACACCATATATTTT; cdr3_aa: CAISEATGDSGNTIYF
clone_size: -; j_call: TRBJ2-7; v_call: TRBV6-6; d_call: -; cdr3_nt: TGTGCCAGCAGGAAGCCGGGACAAACCTACGAGCAGTACTTC; cdr3_aa: CASRKPGQTYEQYF
clone_size: -; j_call: TRBJ2-7; v_call: TRBV2; d_call: TRBD1; cdr3_nt: TGTGCCAGCAGACAGGGGGCGCGGGAGCAGTACTTC; cdr3_aa: CASRQGAREQYF
clone_size: once; j_call: TRBJ2-3; v_call: TRBV6-5; d_call: -; cdr3_nt: TGTGCCAGCAGGCGGGGTGCTGGCACAGATACGCAGTATTTT; cdr3_aa: CASRRGAGTDTQYF
clone_size: -; j_call: TRBJ2-1; v_call: TRBV2; d_call: -; cdr3_nt: TGTGCCAGCAGCCGGGGAAGATTCGACAATGAGCAGTTCTTC; cdr3_aa: CASSRGRFDNEQFF
clone_size: -; j_call: TRBJ2-3; v_call: TRBV30; d_call: -; cdr3_nt: TGTGCCTGGAACCTCGGGACTCGGGCTACGCAGTATTTT; cdr3_aa: CAWNLGTRATQYF
clone_size: -; j_call: TRBJ2-7; v_call: TRBV6-1; d_call: -; cdr3_nt: TGTGCCAGCTTTGTGCCCGCGACTTACGAGCAGTACTTC; cdr3_aa: CASFVPATYEQYF
clone_size: -; j_call: TRBJ1-1; v_call: TRBV6-1; d_call: -; cdr3_nt: TGTGCCAGCAGGCCATCGGGGGGGTGGACTGAAGCTTTCTTT; cdr3_aa: CASRPSGGWTEAFF
clone_size: -; j_call: TRBJ1-2; v_call: TRBV6-6; d_call: TRBD1; cdr3_nt: TGTGCCAGCAGTCTGACAGGGGAGGGTGGCTACACCTTC; cdr3_aa: CASSLTGEGGYTF
clone_size: once; j_call: TRBJ2-7; v_call: TRBV5-8; d_call: TRBD2; cdr3_nt: TGTGCCAGCCGAAAGCCGGGACTAGCGGTCGGGGAGCAGTACTTC; cdr3_aa: CASRKPGLAVGEQYF
clone_size: -; j_call: TRBJ1-4; v_call: TRBV6-5; d_call: -; cdr3_nt: TGTGCCAGCAGTTACTCGGGGGCGGAAAAACTGTTTTTT; cdr3_aa: CASSYSGAEKLFF
clone_size: -; j_call: TRBJ2-4; v_call: TRBV6-1; d_call: TRBD2; cdr3_nt: TGTGCCAGCAGTGAAATGGGCCGGGGGGTCGCTAACATTCAGTACTTC; cdr3_aa: CASSEMGRGVANIQYF
clone_size: -; j_call: TRBJ2-1; v_call: TRBV4-2; d_call: -; cdr3_nt: TGTGCCAGCAGCCGAGTAGGGGGGGACTACAATGAGCAGTTCTTC; cdr3_aa: CASSRVGGDYNEQFF
clone_size: once; j_call: TRBJ1-1; v_call: TRBV5-1; d_call: -; cdr3_nt: TGCGCCAGCAGCTTGGACGCGGGGAGCACTGAAGCTTTCTTT; cdr3_aa: CASSLDAGSTEAFF